This TCR beta chain was observed in a study of early T cells in non-severe SARS-CoV-2 infection. Study overall: Sequencing input comprised bulk RNA from unsorted whole blood; chain pairing was not available.

The CDR3 sequence is 13 residues long. The V end was cut by 5 bases, the J end by 5 bases, with 13 bases between. The germline V gene encodes CDR1 LGHDT and CDR2 YNNKEL (reference sequence). Individual cDNA molecules carried attached unique molecular identifiers. MiXCR, applied by TCRdb to the 5' RACE reads, yields one record per CDR3 protein. In the table there are 68,000 or so distinct CDR3 sequences, 10% to 15% of which are singletons. Study-wide points: VDJdb-based matching was biased toward anti-spike CD8 responses and missed private and CD4 specificities.

This clonotype has ten or more counts. The antigen is undetermined. The rearrangement joins TRBV3-1 to TRBJ2-7, with D maybe TRBD1 (6 bases). The clonotype originates from an adult who was a healthcare worker with PCR-confirmed SARS-CoV-2 infection or an uninfected control (not recorded which). Sample: whole blood. Here the CDR3 DNA reads TGTGCCAGCAGCGAAGGGGGAGTGGACGAGCAGTACTTC. Translating gives CASSEGGVDEQYF.